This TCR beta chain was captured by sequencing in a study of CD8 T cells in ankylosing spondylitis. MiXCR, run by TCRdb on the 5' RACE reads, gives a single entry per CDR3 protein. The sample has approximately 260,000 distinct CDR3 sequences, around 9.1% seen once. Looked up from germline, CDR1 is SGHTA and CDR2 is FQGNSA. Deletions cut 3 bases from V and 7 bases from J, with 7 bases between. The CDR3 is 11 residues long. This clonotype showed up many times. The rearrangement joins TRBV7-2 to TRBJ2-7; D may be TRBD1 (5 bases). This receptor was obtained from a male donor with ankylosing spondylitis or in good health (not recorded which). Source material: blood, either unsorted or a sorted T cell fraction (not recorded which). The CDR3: CASSFRGEQYF. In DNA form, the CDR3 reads TGTGCCAGCAGCTTTAGGGGAGAGCAGTACTTC.